This T cell receptor (beta chain) was identified in a study of T-cell memory formation after mild COVID-19. Findings of the study overall: Whether day 37 second-wave clones are SARS-CoV-2-specific was not confirmed. The main location of contracting CD4+ clones was CM and EM, and that of contracting CD8+ clones was EMRA.

A note on this clonotype: Its antigen remains unidentified.

CDR1 and CDR2 (germline): MNHEY, SMNVEV (reference sequence). V was trimmed by 8 bases and J by 0 bases, leaving 13 bases between them. This CDR3 region has 15 residues. UMIs and sample barcodes were carried by the TCR alpha and TCR beta cDNA libraries that 5'RACE produced using constant-segment primers. TCRdb processed the 5' RACE reads anew with MiXCR; each CDR3 protein has one entry. The table records 400,000 to 500,000 distinct CDR3 sequences, approximately 20% of them present only once. The rearrangement uses TRBV27 and TRBJ1-4, with D hard to call. The specimen sequenced was PBMCs or a T cell subset sorted from them (not recorded which). This clonotype was sampled from an adult woman who had mild COVID-19 (a few samples of this study predate the infection). Cell type and time point are not known. As DNA, the CDR3 is TGTGCCAGCGGCGAGTACGGGACAACTAATGAAAAACTGTTTTTT. It translates to CASGEYGTTNEKLFF. Drawing the rest from reference TRBV27 and TRBJ1-4, the complete variable domain is EAQVTQNPRYLITVTGKKLTVTCSQNMNHEYMSWYRQDPGLGLRQIYYSMNVEVTDKGDVPEGYKVSRKEKRNFPLILESPSPNQTSLYFCASGEYGTTNEKLFFGSGTQLSVL.